Only a few counts were recorded for the clone carrying this T cell receptor beta chain. The antigen is unknown. The data originate from a study of blood T cells in healthy people across ages. Study-level results: Per million T cells, the diversity of TCR beta decreased roughly linearly as age advanced.

Primers used in a second PCR of about 6 to 11 cycles were a sample-barcoded 5' primer and a J-beta primer mix. Using its own MiXCR run on the 5' RACE reads, TCRdb lists one record per CDR3 protein. The sample has about 780,000 distinct CDR3 sequences, 46% seen once; the top ten hold less than 20%. Sequences were obtained from blood. The sequence derives from a man of 80 years or more in good health.

The CDR3 coding sequence is TGCAGTGCTAGGGCTAGCGGGAGCTCCTACAATGAGCAGTTCTTC. It yields the protein CSARASGSSYNEQFF. The chain carries TRBV20-1 and TRBJ2-1, with 10 positions matching TRBD2. CDR1 is DFQATT and CDR2 is SNEGSKA in the germline V gene (reference sequence). The V segment lost 3 bases and the J segment 0 bases; nucleotides outside the gene matches: 2. The CDR3 contains 15 residues.